Listed below are T cell receptor beta chains from one sample, sequenced in a study of T cells in Graves' hyperthyroidism and ophthalmopathy. TCRdb called the multiplex PCR reads again in MiXCR, with one record for every CDR3 protein. The table shows nearly 600,000 distinct CDR3 sequences, with roughly 13% occurring only once. The sample was blood. Receptors were obtained from a woman aged 25 to 39 with Graves' hyperthyroidism that later progressed to Graves' ophthalmopathy. Each CDR3 is given with its conserved first and last residue. D genes are given only for firm matches. Size values are once, few and many counts, or a class for expanded clones, and some rows have none.

TRBV4-3,TRBJ1-1,NA,few,TGCGCCAGCAGCCAAGCATCTCTGAACACTGAAGCTTTCTTT,CASSQASLNTEAFF
TRBV7-2,TRBJ1-4,NA,many,TGTGCCAGCAGCCCCGGGGGGCGGGGTGAAAAACTGTTTTTT,CASSPGGRGEKLFF
TRBV11-3,TRBJ2-7,NA,many,TGTGCCAGCAGCGTCGGGCCCGTAGACTACGAGCAGTACTTC,CASSVGPVDYEQYF
TRBV27,TRBJ1-2,NA,many,TGTGCCAGCAGTTCCCGAAGCGATCTCGATGAGTATGGCTACACCTTC,CASSSRSDLDEYGYTF
TRBV4-1,TRBJ2-7,TRBD2,NA,TGCGCCAGCAGCCACCCGGGGGGGTTGTCCTACGAGCAGTACTTC,CASSHPGGLSYEQYF
TRBV9,TRBJ2-4,NA,many,TGTGCCAGCAACCAGGGCTTAGCCAAAAACATTCAGTACTTC,CASNQGLAKNIQYF
TRBV10-3,TRBJ2-7,TRBD1,many,TGTGCCATCAGTCCCGGACAGGGGGCGACAGAGCAGTACTTC,CAISPGQGATEQYF
TRBV9,TRBJ2-7,TRBD2,NA,TGTGCCAGCAGCGTAGTGGATGGGGGAGGGCCGGCAAACGAGCAGTACTTC,CASSVVDGGGPANEQYF
TRBV5-1,TRBJ2-1,TRBD1,many,TGCGCCAGCAGCAGGCGACAGGGCAACAATGAGCAGTTCTTC,CASSRRQGNNEQFF
TRBV4-1,TRBJ1-1,NA,many,TGCGCCAGCAGCCCCCTTAAAAGGGTTCCTGAAGCTTTCTTT,CASSPLKRVPEAFF
TRBV6-1,TRBJ2-7,TRBD2,NA,TGTGCCAGCACCCCAACGGGAGGATTATACGAGCAGTACTTC,CASTPTGGLYEQYF
TRBV27,TRBJ1-1,NA,many,TGTGCCAGCAGTTTATCAGGGAGGGGCACTGAAGCTTTCTTT,CASSLSGRGTEAFF
TRBV20-1,TRBJ2-1,NA,NA,TGCAGTGCTAGAGATGAGCGAGGAGGGATAGTCTTCTTC,CSARDERGGIVFF
TRBV10-3,TRBJ2-1,NA,few,TGTGCCATCGAGAAAGAGGGAGGGGGGAATGAGCAGTTCTTC,CAIEKEGGGNEQFF
TRBV11-3,TRBJ2-6,NA,few,TGTGCCAGCAGCGGTGCTATCGGGGCCAACGTCCTGACTTTC,CASSGAIGANVLTF
TRBV7-2,TRBJ1-4,TRBD1,many,TGTGCCAGCAGTTTTACGACAGGGGGCGACGAAAAACTGTTTTTT,CASSFTTGGDEKLFF
TRBV6-1,TRBJ1-5,NA,NA,TGTGCCAGCAGCCGGGACCCCAGCAATCAGCCCCAGCATTTT,CASSRDPSNQPQHF